What follows are 7 T cell receptor beta chains derived from one specimen sequenced in a study of CD8+ T cells in alopecia areata. Investigators isolated RNA and reverse transcribed it into cDNA to act as the sequencing template. Profiling relied on immunoSEQ multiplex PCR, and the TCRdb table lists in-frame clones only, not all of them. The data show around 140,000 clones, around three fifths seen once. Sequences were derived from CD4+ T cells sorted from blood, sampled at week 0. Receptor source: a human donor with alopecia areata.

This clone was recorded a few times. The rearrangement uses TRBV9 and TRBJ2-7; D is possibly TRBD2 (6 bases). CDR1 is SGDLS, CDR2 YYNGEE, per germline. V was cut by 2 bases and J by 4 bases, with 10 bases left in between. The CDR3 sequence is 13 residues long. CDR3 loop: CASSVGGTYEQYF. As DNA, the CDR3 is TGTGCCAGCAGCGTTGGAGGGACGTACGAGCAGTACTTC.

In regard to this clone: A junction boundary mismatches the germline segment, possibly from a read error. The chain carries TRBV7-7 and TRBJ2-1; D remains unclear. The CDR3 is 12 residues long. Germline V gene lookup returns CDR1 SSHAT and CDR2 FNYEAQ (reference sequence). The CDR3 DNA is TGTGCTAGCAGCTTAGATGGAGATGAGCAGTTCTTC. It codes for CASSLDGDEQFF.

This clone has more than one count but fewer than ten. The genes are TRBV27 and TRBJ2-5, with 10 bases fitting TRBD1. With 5 bases clipped from V and 4 bases from J, the junction kept 4 bases outside the gene matches. This CDR3 is 14 amino acids long. Germline-derived CDR1 and CDR2 are MNHEY and SMNVEV (reference sequence). CDR3 residues: CASSQDRGVETQYF. For the CDR3, the DNA is TGTGCCAGCAGTCAGGACAGGGGGGTAGAGACCCAGTACTTC.

This rearrangement joins TRBV5-6 to TRBJ2-2; tentatively, D is TRBD1 or TRBD2 (5 bases each). CDR1 SGHDT and CDR2 YYEEEE come from the germline V gene. Trimming took off 2 bases at V and 3 bases at J, with 8 bases between the two ends. The CDR3 extends over 14 amino acids. CDR3: CASSLLGDTGELFF. CDR3 DNA: TGTGCCAGCAGCTTACTAGGGGACACCGGGGAGCTGTTTTTT. Full variable domain (missing parts from reference TRBV5-6 and TRBJ2-2): DAGVTQSPTHLIKTRGQQVTLRCSPKSGHDTVSWYQQALGQGPQFIFQYYEEEERQRGNFPDRFSGHQFPNYSSELNVNALLLGDSALYLCASSLLGDTGELFFGEGSRLTVL.

The chain has TRBV7-9 and TRBJ2-5, with 8 positions matching TRBD1. The CDR3 has 13 residues. V shed 6 bases and J 5 bases; nucleotides not matched to a gene: 5. Germline values: CDR1 SEHNR, CDR2 FQNEAQ (reference sequence). The CDR3 nucleotides read TGTGCCAGCAGTCCAAACAGGGGGGAGACCCAGTACTTC. Translation gives CASSPNRGETQYF.

About this clone itself: This CDR3 is also generated by other DNA sequences in the sample. This chain connects TRBV7-9 to TRBJ1-3; no firm D call. CDR1 is SEHNR and CDR2 is FQNEAQ in the germline V gene (reference sequence). The CDR3 covers 14 residues. The germline V and J ends were trimmed by 0 bases and 0 bases, with 3 bases remaining between them. DNA for the CDR3: TGTGCCAGCAGCTTAGCGGGCTCTGGAAACACCATATATTTT. It codes for CASSLAGSGNTIYF.

On this clone itself: This CDR3 is also generated by other DNA sequences in the sample. The V gene is TRBV30, the J gene TRBJ1-2; D is unresolved. CDR3 length equals 10 residues. Per the germline V gene, CDR1 is GTSNPN and CDR2 is SVGIG (reference sequence). Trimming removed 3 bases at V and 8 bases at J, with 7 bases between. The CDR3: CAWRKGGYTF. Here the CDR3 DNA reads TGTGCCTGGAGAAAAGGGGGCTACACCTTC.